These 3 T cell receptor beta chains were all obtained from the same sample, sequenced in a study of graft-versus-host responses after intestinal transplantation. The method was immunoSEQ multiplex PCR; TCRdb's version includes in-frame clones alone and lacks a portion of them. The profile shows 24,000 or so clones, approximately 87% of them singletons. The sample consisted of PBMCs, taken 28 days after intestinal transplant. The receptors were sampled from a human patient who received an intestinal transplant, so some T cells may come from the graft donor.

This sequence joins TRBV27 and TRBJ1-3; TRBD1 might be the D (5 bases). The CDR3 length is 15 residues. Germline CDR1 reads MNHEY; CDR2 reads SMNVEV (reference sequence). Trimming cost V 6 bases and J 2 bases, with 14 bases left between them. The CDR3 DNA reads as TGTGCCAGCAGACCACTAGCAGGGCCTGGAAACACCATATATTTT. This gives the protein CASRPLAGPGNTIYF.

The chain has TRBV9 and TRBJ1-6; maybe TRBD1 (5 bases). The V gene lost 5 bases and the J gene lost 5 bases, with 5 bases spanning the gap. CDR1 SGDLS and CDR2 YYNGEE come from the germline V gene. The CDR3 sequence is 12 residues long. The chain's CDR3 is CASRTDNSPLHF. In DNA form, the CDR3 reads TGTGCCAGCAGGACAGATAATTCACCCCTCCACTTT.

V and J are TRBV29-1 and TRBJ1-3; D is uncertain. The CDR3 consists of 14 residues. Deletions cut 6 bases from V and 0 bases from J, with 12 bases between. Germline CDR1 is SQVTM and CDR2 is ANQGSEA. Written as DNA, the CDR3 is TGCAGCGTACTGTTAGCGAGCTCTGGAAACACCATATATTTT. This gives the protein CSVLLASSGNTIYF.